Each of the 7 T cell receptor beta chains below was sequenced from the same sample in a study of T cell responses to AZD1222 COVID-19 vaccine. Libraries were prepared by immunoSEQ multiplex PCR; TCRdb keeps only in-frame clonotypes and omits some of them. The data show some 66,000 clones, about 90% seen once. The sequences come from peripheral blood, collected on day 0 of AZD1222 vaccination. The receptors stem from an adult in good health.

This clone was found once. This chain links TRBV12-5 with TRBJ2-5; D may correspond to TRBD1 or TRBD2 (5 bases each). Germline values: CDR1 LGHNT, CDR2 FRNRAP. Trimming took off 5 bases at V and 8 bases at J, with 15 bases between the two ends. This CDR3 has 13 residues. CDR3 DNA: TGTGCTAGTGGTCCCGGGACGACCAGCACCCAGTACTTC. It encodes CASGPGTTSTQYF.

This clone was seen a single time. This rearrangement joins TRBV5-1 to TRBJ2-5; maybe TRBD1 (6 bases). The CDR3 spans 12 residues. CDR1 and CDR2 from the germline V gene are SGHRS and YFSETQ. The ends were cut back, 1 base at V and 5 bases at J, with 6 bases in the middle. CDR3 coding DNA: TGCGCCAGCAGCTTGAGGGGGGAGACCCAGTACTTC. Translating it yields CASSLRGETQYF. The full variable domain, rest sourced from reference TRBV5-1 and TRBJ2-5, is KAGVTQTPRYLIKTRGQQVTLSCSPISGHRSVSWYQQTPGQGLQFLFEYFSETQRNKGNFPGRFSGRQFSNSRSEMNVSTLELGDSALYLCASSLRGETQYFGPGTRLLVL.

This sequence joins TRBV19 and TRBJ2-3; 12 bases map to TRBD2. CDR1 is LNHDA and CDR2 is SQIVND in the germline V gene (reference sequence). The CDR3 is 17 residues long. J lost 2 bases, V lost 4 bases, and 7 bases had no gene match. The CDR3 region is CASSTTLAGGPTDTQYF. CDR3 DNA: TGTGCCAGTAGTACCACCCTAGCGGGAGGGCCCACAGATACGCAGTATTTT.

The gene calls are TRBV7-9 and TRBJ2-2; D uncertain. Germline V gene data show CDR1 as SEHNR and CDR2 as FQNEAQ (reference sequence). The CDR3 loop spans 12 amino acids. The V end lost 3 bases, the J end lost 5 bases, and 4 bases lay between the germline ends. The CDR3 protein is CASSFGTGELFF. CDR3 DNA sequence: TGTGCCAGCAGCTTCGGGACCGGGGAGCTGTTTTTT.

The CDR3 region has the DNA TGTGCCAGTAGTATCCCCAAGGGTGAGGTCGATGAGCAGTTCTTC. It specifies CASSIPKGEVDEQFF. The rearrangement joins TRBV19 to TRBJ2-1; D unresolved. The germline V gene encodes CDR1 LNHDA and CDR2 SQIVND (reference sequence). This CDR3 has 15 residues. V lost 3 bases to trimming and J lost 8 bases, with 17 bases between them.

CDR3 sequence reads: CASSPGTVGNYGYTF. CDR3 nucleotides: TGTGCCAGTAGTCCCGGGACAGTTGGGAACTATGGCTACACCTTC. The chain recombines TRBV19 with TRBJ1-2, with 7 bases fitting TRBD1. The V and J ends lost 5 bases and 2 bases, in that order; junction bases with no gene match: 8. Germline-derived CDR1 and CDR2 are LNHDA and SQIVND (reference sequence). This CDR3 contains 15 residues.

The V call is TRBV5-6, the J call TRBJ1-6, with a possible D match to TRBD1 (5 bases). Germline V CDR1 and CDR2: SGHDT, YYEEEE. The length of the CDR3 is 17 residues. Trimming left V 0 bases short and J 4 bases short, with 14 bases between. For the CDR3, the DNA is TGTGCCAGCAGCTTGGGGGGCGAAAATTTGTATAATTCACCCCTCCACTTT. It translates to CASSLGGENLYNSPLHF.